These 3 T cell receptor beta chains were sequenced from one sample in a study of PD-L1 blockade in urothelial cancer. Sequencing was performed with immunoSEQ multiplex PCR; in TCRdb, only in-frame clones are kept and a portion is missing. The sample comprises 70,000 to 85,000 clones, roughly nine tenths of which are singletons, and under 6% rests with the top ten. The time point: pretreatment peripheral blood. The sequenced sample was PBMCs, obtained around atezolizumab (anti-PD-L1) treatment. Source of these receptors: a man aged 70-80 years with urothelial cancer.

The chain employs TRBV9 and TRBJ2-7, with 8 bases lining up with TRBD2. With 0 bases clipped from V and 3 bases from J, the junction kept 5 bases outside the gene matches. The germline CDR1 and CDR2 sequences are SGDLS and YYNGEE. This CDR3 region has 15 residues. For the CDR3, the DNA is TGTGCCAGCAGCGTAGCCGGGAGGGGGAACTACGAGCAGTACTTC. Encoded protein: CASSVAGRGNYEQYF.

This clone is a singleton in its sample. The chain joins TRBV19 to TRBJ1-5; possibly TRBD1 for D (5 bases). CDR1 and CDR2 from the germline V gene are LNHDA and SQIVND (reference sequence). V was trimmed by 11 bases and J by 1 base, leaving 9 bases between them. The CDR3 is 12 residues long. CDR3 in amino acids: CAARGSNQPQHF. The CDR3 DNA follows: TGTGCCGCGCGGGGGAGCAATCAGCCCCAGCATTTT.

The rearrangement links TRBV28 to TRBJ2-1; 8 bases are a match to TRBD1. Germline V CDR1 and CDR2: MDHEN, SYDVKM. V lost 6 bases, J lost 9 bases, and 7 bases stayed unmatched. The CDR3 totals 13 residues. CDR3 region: CASSGQGGSEQFF. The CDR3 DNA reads TGTGCCAGCAGCGGACAGGGAGGTAGTGAGCAGTTCTTC.